A single sample is the source of the 22 T cell receptor beta chains below, sequenced in a study of T cells in Graves' hyperthyroidism and ophthalmopathy. Researchers took RNA transcripts and amplified the TCR beta CDR3 regions from them. First-round RT-PCR targeting the TCR CDR3 was performed with the HTBI primer set. TCRdb reanalysed the multiplex PCR reads using MiXCR and keeps one entry per CDR3 protein. The sample gives 200,000 to 250,000 distinct CDR3 sequences, about 15% of which show up once; around 30% is in the top ten. Sequencing was done on a sample of blood. These receptor sequences come from a woman aged 18 to 35 with Graves' ophthalmopathy.

This clonotype was seen ten or more times. The chain carries TRBV7-2 and TRBJ2-7, with 13 bases aligning to TRBD2. V shed 4 bases and J 1 base; nucleotides not matched to a gene: 4. The length of the CDR3 is 16 residues. Germline V gives CDR1 SGHTA, CDR2 FQGNSA. The CDR3 sequence: CASSSWTSGSSYEQYF. CDR3 coding DNA: TGTGCCAGCAGCTCCTGGACTAGCGGGAGTTCCTACGAGCAGTACTTC. Full variable domain (rest looked up from reference TRBV7-2 and TRBJ2-7): GAGVSQSPSNKVTEKGKDVELRCDPISGHTALYWYRQSLGQGLEFLIYFQGNSAPDKSGLPSDRFSAERTGGSVSTLTIQRTQQEDSAVYLCASSSWTSGSSYEQYFGPGTRLTVT.

This clonotype has just a few counts. The rearrangement uses TRBV10-2 and TRBJ1-5, with TRBD1 as a possible D gene (5 bases). Germline CDR1 is WSHSY and CDR2 is SAAADI. V was cut by 2 bases and J by 6 bases, with 8 bases left in between. The CDR3 runs 13 residues. The CDR3 bases are TGCGCCAGCAGTGAGAGGGGAAGTCAGCCCCAGCATTTT. This gives the protein CASSERGSQPQHF.

This clonotype occurred many times. The V call is TRBV6-1, the J call TRBJ1-2; D perhaps matches TRBD1 (5 bases). CDR1 and CDR2 (germline): MNHNS, SASEGT. This CDR3 region has 14 residues. V gave up 5 bases and J gave up 4 bases, with 14 bases separating them. The DNA for the CDR3 is TGTGCCAGCAGTAAAGGACGGGGACCCTATGGCTACACCTTC. This codes for CASSKGRGPYGYTF.

This clonotype appeared many times. V usage is TRBV20-1 and J usage is TRBJ1-2, with unresolved D. The germline V and J ends were trimmed by 0 bases and 5 bases, with 10 bases remaining between them. This CDR3 region has 13 residues. Per germline, CDR1 DFQATT and CDR2 SNEGSKA (reference sequence). CDR3 region: CSARDPTDYGYTF. CDR3 bases: TGCAGTGCTAGAGATCCGACGGATTATGGCTACACCTTC.

In this sample, this clonotype turned up many times. The gene calls are TRBV2 and TRBJ1-6, with 8 bases matching TRBD1. Germline CDR1 SNHLY, CDR2 FYNNEI. The V segment lost 6 bases and the J segment 10 bases; nucleotides outside the gene matches: 11. The CDR3 extends over 15 amino acids. Here the CDR3 DNA reads TGTGCCAGCAGACTAGAACAGGGGGAAGGATCACCCCTCCACTTT. Its protein is CASRLEQGEGSPLHF.

The table lists this clonotype with many counts. The rearrangement uses TRBV4-2 and TRBJ1-6, with D unresolved. CDR1 and CDR2 (germline): LGHNA, YNFKEQ. CDR3 length: 15 residues. Trimming pared 1 base from V and 0 bases from J, leaving 4 bases between. The CDR3 reads CASSQGGSYNSPLHF. CDR3 coding DNA: TGTGCCAGCAGCCAAGGTGGCTCCTATAATTCACCCCTCCACTTT.

This clonotype was found many times. The chain carries TRBV9 and TRBJ2-2; perhaps TRBD2 as D (5 bases). The V and J ends lost 7 bases and 7 bases respectively, with 20 bases between them. Germline V CDR1 and CDR2: SGDLS, YYNGEE. The CDR3 runs to 15 residues. The CDR3 is CASVNGETANGELFF. The CDR3 bases are TGTGCCAGCGTGAACGGGGAAACGGCTAACGGGGAGCTGTTTTTT.

This clonotype was observed a few times. One end of the junction does not line up with germline, which may come from a read error. J is TRBJ1-1 and V is TRBV6-2 or TRBV6-3; no definite D call. The CDR3 contains 14 residues. Germline assignment: CDR1 MNHEY and CDR2 SVGEGT. The CDR3 reads CASTPFGRNTETFF. The CDR3 DNA sequence: TGTGCCAGCACCCCATTTGGGCGGAACACTGAAACTTTCTTT.

This clonotype was seen many times. The rearrangement uses TRBV5-8 and TRBJ1-1; D may be TRBD1 (5 bases). Germline lookup yields CDR1 SGHTS and CDR2 YDEGEE. This CDR3 is built from 15 residues. V was shortened by 0 bases and J by 0 bases, with 9 bases between the two germline ends. CDR3 protein: CASSLGTLMNTEAFF. In DNA, the CDR3 is TGTGCCAGCAGCTTGGGGACACTGATGAACACTGAAGCTTTCTTT.

This clonotype has at least ten counts. The CDR3 DNA follows: TGTGCCAGCAGCTCGACAGGGGCAAGGATCCAGACCCAGTACTTC. Its protein is CASSSTGARIQTQYF. This rearrangement joins TRBV5-5 to TRBJ2-5, with TRBD1 matching 8 bases. The junction had 10 bases not matched to a gene; V was cut back by 3 bases and J by 6 bases. The CDR3 consists of 15 residues. Looked up from germline, CDR1 is SGHKS and CDR2 is YYEKEE (reference sequence).

This clonotype appeared many times. This chain links TRBV28 with TRBJ1-2; 7 nucleotides align to TRBD1. CDR3 length: 15 residues. Germline loops: CDR1 MDHEN, CDR2 SYDVKM. V shed 3 bases, J shed 4 bases, and the junction held 8 bases outside the gene matches. The CDR3 nucleotides are TGTGCCAGCAGTTTCCTAGGGGGCTACTTCTATGGCTACACCTTC. Translated, it gives CASSFLGGYFYGYTF.

This clonotype was found many times. This chain connects TRBV28 to TRBJ2-7, with TRBD1 matching over 9 bases. J was trimmed by 0 bases and V by 8 bases; bases with no gene match: 5. Germline CDR1 reads MDHEN; CDR2 reads SYDVKM. The CDR3 consists of 14 residues. The CDR3 DNA reads as TGTGCCAGCCGGGACAGGGTGAGCTCCTACGAGCAGTACTTC. Translated, it gives CASRDRVSSYEQYF.

The chain recombines TRBV12-3 or TRBV12-4 with TRBJ2-7; 11 bases fit TRBD2. The J segment lost 2 bases and the V segment lost 6 bases, leaving 9 bases of the junction unmatched. The CDR3 has 16 amino acids. CDR3: CASRMTGTSGTYEQYF. The DNA of the CDR3 is TGTGCCAGCAGGATGACCGGGACTAGCGGTACCTACGAGCAGTACTTC.

The table lists this clonotype with many counts. J is TRBJ2-1 and V is TRBV20-1, with 7 bases matching TRBD2. This CDR3 has 16 residues. Germline lookup yields CDR1 DFQATT and CDR2 SNEGSKA (reference sequence). V lost 0 bases and J lost 3; bases outside the gene matches: 8. The CDR3 loop is CSARDPSSGDYNEQFF. CDR3 DNA sequence: TGCAGTGCTAGAGATCCCTCTAGCGGAGACTACAATGAGCAGTTCTTC.

This clonotype was observed a handful of times. The chain links TRBV4-1 to TRBJ1-3; D unresolved. V was pared by 0 bases and J by 9 bases, with 12 bases between. The germline V gene has CDR1 MGHRA and CDR2 YSYEKL. CDR3 length: 14 residues. CDR3 nucleotides: TGCGCCAGCAGCCAAGATCGAGGGAGCGGCACCATATATTTT. It is translated as CASSQDRGSGTIYF.

This clonotype was seen at least ten times. V usage is TRBV20-1 and J usage is TRBJ2-5, with 7 bases identical to TRBD1. Trimming removed 0 bases from V and 4 bases from J; junction bases left unmatched: 8. The CDR3 totals 15 residues. The V gene's germline CDR1 is DFQATT and CDR2 SNEGSKA (reference sequence). CDR3 loop: CSARDALTGLETQYF. CDR3 in DNA: TGCAGTGCTAGAGACGCCCTGACAGGGTTAGAGACCCAGTACTTC.

This clonotype appeared many times. This rearrangement joins TRBV30 to TRBJ1-5, with 7 positions matching TRBD1. This CDR3 region has 15 residues. V lost 0 bases to trimming and J lost 4 bases; unmatched junction nucleotides: 6. Germline V lookup: CDR1 GTSNPN, CDR2 SVGIG (reference sequence). The CDR3: CAWSVHGTENQPQHF. CDR3 DNA: TGTGCCTGGAGTGTACACGGGACAGAAAATCAGCCCCAGCATTTT.

Remarks on this clonotype: A much bigger clone sits one base away, suggesting this may be a read error. The V call is TRBV5-1, the J call TRBJ2-1; D gene unclear. The CDR3 totals 16 residues. The V end lost 0 bases, the J end lost 6 bases, and 16 bases lay between the germline ends. Germline V lookup: CDR1 SGHRS, CDR2 YFSETQ. CDR3 sequence: CASSLGATTPANEQFF. CDR3 nucleotide sequence: TGCGCCAGCAGCTTGGGGGCCACCACCCCGGCCAATGAGCAGTTCTTC.

This clonotype has ten or more counts. The chain uses TRBV29-1 and TRBJ2-7, with 8 bases fitting TRBD1. The CDR3 sequence is 14 residues long. The J segment lost 7 bases and the V segment lost 6 bases, leaving 14 bases of the junction unmatched. Per the germline V gene, CDR1 is SQVTM and CDR2 is ANQGSEA. The CDR3 bases are TGCAGCGTAGCCGTCGGACAGGGACCGAGGGAGCAGTACTTC. This gives the protein CSVAVGQGPREQYF.

This clonotype was recorded at least ten times. The J gene is TRBJ2-7, the V gene TRBV28; D call uncertain. The V and J ends lost 4 bases and 4 bases respectively, with 14 bases between them. This CDR3 spans 14 amino acids. Per the germline V gene, CDR1 is MDHEN and CDR2 is SYDVKM. The CDR3 here is CASSSQIQVYEQYF. The DNA of the CDR3 is TGTGCCAGCAGTTCTCAAATTCAGGTTTACGAGCAGTACTTC.

This clonotype appeared many times. The chain combines TRBV7-2 with TRBJ1-1; D remains unclear. Germline V gives CDR1 SGHTA, CDR2 FQGNSA. V lost 5 bases and J 1 base, leaving 8 bases between the germline ends. The CDR3 runs 13 residues. In DNA, the CDR3 is TGTGCCAGCAGCCAGCAGACGAACACTGAAGCTTTCTTT. This translates into CASSQQTNTEAFF.

The V and J genes are TRBV11-2 and TRBJ2-1; 10 bases are shared with TRBD2. V was clipped by 2 bases and J by 7 bases; unmatched bases: 8. CDR1 is SGHAT and CDR2 is FQNNGV in the germline V gene. The CDR3 consists of 16 residues. CDR3 in DNA: TGTGCCAGCAGCTTAATTGCGACTAGCGGGTTAAATGAGCAGTTCTTC. Protein: CASSLIATSGLNEQFF.